A single sample is the source of the 27 T cell receptor beta chains below, sequenced in a study of blood T cell repertoires in COVID-19. The repertoire was sequenced with immunoSEQ multiplex PCR; TCRdb's copy has only in-frame clones and lacks some. The repertoire holds 65,000 or so clones, with about four fifths as singletons. The sequenced sample consisted of peripheral blood. The receptors were gathered from a woman in her fifties or sixties with active or convalescent COVID-19.

The gene calls are TRBV11-3 and TRBJ2-3; 8 nucleotides match TRBD2. This CDR3 spans 14 amino acids. J was trimmed by 5 bases and V by 3 bases; bases with no gene match: 4. Germline V lookup: CDR1 SGHNT, CDR2 YENEEA. DNA for the CDR3: TGTGCCAGCAGCTTGCGAGCGGGAGAAGATACGCAGTATTTT. Amino acids: CASSLRAGEDTQYF.

V and J are TRBV9 and TRBJ2-5, with a tentative D call TRBD2 (5 bases). This CDR3 region has 16 residues. The V gene lost 4 bases and the J gene lost 2 bases, with 18 bases spanning the gap. CDR1 and CDR2 (germline): SGDLS, YYNGEE. DNA for the CDR3: TGTGCCAGCAGCCCGAGGGCGCGCTCCGGGCAAGAGACCCAGTACTTC. Translating gives CASSPRARSGQETQYF.

J is TRBJ1-4 and V is TRBV18; D uncertain. Germline V lookup: CDR1 KGHSH, CDR2 LQKENI. This CDR3 contains 14 residues. Trimming removed 0 bases from V and 7 bases from J, with 9 bases in between. CDR3 DNA: TGTGCCAGCTCACCACCGATGGGAGGTGAAAAACTGTTTTTT. Translated, it gives CASSPPMGGEKLFF.

This clone occurred many times. The chain couples TRBV7-8 to TRBJ2-1; TRBD2 aligns across 11 bases. This CDR3 spans 16 amino acids. V lost 5 bases, J lost 2 bases, and 5 bases stayed unmatched. Germline lookup yields CDR1 SGHVS and CDR2 FQNEAQ. In DNA form, the CDR3 reads TGTGCCAGCAGCACGCGACTAGCGGGACCCTACAATGAGCAGTTCTTC. Protein sequence: CASSTRLAGPYNEQFF.

This chain links TRBV23-1 with TRBJ1-1, with TRBD1 matching over 9 bases. TRBV23-1 is an open reading frame whose function is uncertain. Unmatched junction bases numbered 12, after V lost 4 bases and J lost 3 bases. This CDR3 spans 17 amino acids. The CDR3 sequence is CASSLVSGTGPDTEAFF. The CDR3 nucleotides read TGCGCCAGCAGTCTTGTATCCGGGACAGGGCCAGACACTGAAGCTTTCTTT.

The chain recombines TRBV5-6 with TRBJ1-1; maybe TRBD1 (5 bases). In germline, CDR1 is SGHDT, CDR2 YYEEEE. Trimming left V 1 base short and J 2 bases short, with 12 bases between. CDR3 length equals 15 residues. The CDR3 nucleotides read TGTGCCAGCAGCTTGCGCGGGGGTCCTAACACTGAAGCTTTCTTT. Translated, it gives CASSLRGGPNTEAFF.

The sample holds a few counts of this clone. The chain joins TRBV7-9 to TRBJ2-7; possible D gene TRBD1, 6 bases. The CDR3 has 14 residues. V was shortened by 1 base and J by 1 base, with 8 bases between the two germline ends. CDR1 and CDR2 from the germline V gene are SEHNR and FQNEAQ (reference sequence). CDR3 amino acids: CASSLGQESYEQYF. CDR3 nucleotide sequence: TGTGCCAGCAGCTTAGGACAGGAGTCCTACGAGCAGTACTTC.

The rearrangement joins TRBV28 to TRBJ1-2, with 10 bases aligning to TRBD1. The germline CDR1 and CDR2 sequences are MDHEN and SYDVKM. J was trimmed by 7 bases and V by 5 bases; bases with no gene match: 13. This CDR3 is built from 16 residues. The CDR3 reads CASSGLTGTGELGYTF. The CDR3 coding sequence is TGTGCCAGCAGTGGGTTAACCGGGACAGGGGAGCTTGGCTACACCTTC.

In its sample, this clone was seen a few times. The chain is built from TRBV21-1 and TRBJ2-3; the table assigns TRBD2, which was not confirmed against the DNA. TRBV21-1 is termed a pseudogene. CDR3 length: 14 amino acids. This CDR3 reads CASSLRSSTDTQYF. As DNA, the CDR3 is TGTGCCAGCAGCCTACGATCCTCCACAGATACGCAGTATTTT.

V is TRBV11-1 and J is TRBJ2-1, with D tentatively TRBD2 (6 bases). From germline, CDR1 is SGHAT and CDR2 FQDESV (reference sequence). Deletions cut 1 base from V and 6 bases from J, with 13 bases between. The CDR3 runs 15 residues. The DNA for the CDR3 is TGTGCCAGCAGCTTAGATTATGGACTAAGCAATGAGCAGTTCTTC. Translating gives CASSLDYGLSNEQFF.

This chain connects TRBV3-1 (or the pseudogene TRBV3-2) to TRBJ2-3; TRBD2 matches at 14 bases. CDR3 length: 18 residues. The ends lost 6 bases at V and 8 bases at J; junction bases unmatched: 16. Germline V gives CDR1 LGHDT, CDR2 YNNKEL (reference sequence). CDR3 in amino acids: CASRGRLAGGRSMGTQYF. The DNA for the CDR3 is TGTGCCAGCAGGGGGAGACTAGCGGGAGGGCGGTCGATGGGTACGCAGTATTTT.

The gene calls are TRBV18 and TRBJ2-7; unclear D gene. V was clipped by 2 bases and J by 0 bases, with 11 bases between them. The length of the CDR3 is 15 residues. Germline V gene sequence: CDR1 KGHSH, CDR2 LQKENI. CDR3 bases: TGTGCCAGCTCACCAGAGGCCGGTAGCTCCTACGAGCAGTACTTC. The encoded protein is CASSPEAGSSYEQYF.

The chain combines TRBV29-1 with TRBJ2-7; D might be TRBD1 (6 bases). The germline gives CDR1 SQVTM, CDR2 ANQGSEA. The CDR3 spans 13 residues. Trimming shortened V by 2 bases and J by 0 bases, and 8 bases separated the two germline ends. For the CDR3, the DNA is TGCAGCGTTGAAATGGACAGCTCCTACGAGCAGTACTTC. It translates to CSVEMDSSYEQYF.

This chain uses TRBV6-5 with TRBJ2-1, with unresolved D. This CDR3 has 14 amino acids. Germline values: CDR1 MNHEY, CDR2 SVGAGI. Trimming stripped 6 bases from V and 3 bases from J, with 12 bases between. The CDR3 is CASRYRTSYNEQFF. CDR3 in DNA: TGTGCCAGCAGATACCGAACCAGCTACAATGAGCAGTTCTTC.

The chain is built from TRBV2 and TRBJ1-2; D gene ambiguous. Germline CDR1 and CDR2: SNHLY and FYNNEI. V gave up 7 bases and J gave up 5 bases, with 14 bases separating them. The CDR3 is made up of 13 amino acids. The CDR3 region is CASNVEGPYGYTF. For the CDR3, the DNA is TGTGCCAGCAACGTCGAGGGTCCTTATGGCTACACCTTC.

V gene TRBV6-2 or TRBV6-3 combines with J gene TRBJ2-6; 9 bases are shared with TRBD1. CDR3 length equals 18 residues. Germline V gene data show CDR1 as MNHEY and CDR2 as SVGEGT. V gave up 5 bases and J gave up 0 bases; unmatched junction bases: 8. The CDR3 reads CASSAAGTGSSGANVLTF. As DNA, the CDR3 is TGTGCCAGCAGTGCCGCCGGGACAGGGAGCTCTGGGGCCAACGTCCTGACTTTC.

The genes are TRBV11-3 and TRBJ1-1; D is perhaps TRBD1 (6 bases). In germline, CDR1 is SGHNT, CDR2 YENEEA. V was shortened by 1 base and J by 1 base, with 13 bases between the two germline ends. The CDR3 has 16 amino acids. CDR3 region: CASSLGGTRGNTEAFF. The CDR3 DNA reads TGTGCCAGCAGCTTAGGAGGGACAAGAGGGAACACTGAAGCTTTCTTT. Using reference TRBV11-3 and TRBJ1-1 for the parts outside the CDR3, the full variable domain is EAGVVQSPRYKIIEKKQPVAFWCNPISGHNTLYWYLQNLGQGPELLIRYENEEAVDDSQLPKDRFSAERLKGVDSTLKIQPAELGDSAVYLCASSLGGTRGNTEAFFGQGTRLTVV.

The rearrangement links TRBV7-9 to TRBJ1-6; no clear D. The CDR3 spans 13 residues. Germline CDR1 and CDR2: SEHNR and FQNEAQ (reference sequence). The V end was cut by 5 bases, the J end by 8 bases, with 10 bases between. The CDR3 sequence: CASSPYADSPLHF. In DNA form, the CDR3 reads TGTGCCAGCAGCCCCTACGCGGATTCACCCCTCCACTTT.

The V call is TRBV4-1, the J call TRBJ1-1; 7 nucleotides agree with TRBD1. The CDR3 loop spans 14 amino acids. The germline V gene has CDR1 MGHRA and CDR2 YSYEKL. Trimming at V came to 4 bases and at J to 1 base, leaving 3 bases not matched to a gene. The CDR3: CASSRQGRNTEAFF. DNA of the CDR3: TGCGCCAGCAGCCGACAGGGAAGGAACACTGAAGCTTTCTTT.

The chain couples TRBV4-2 to TRBJ1-2; D is ambiguous. Germline CDR1 is LGHNA and CDR2 is YNFKEQ. The germline V and J ends were trimmed by 1 base and 1 base, with 10 bases remaining between them. The CDR3 loop spans 15 amino acids. CDR3 residues: CASSQATRFNYGYTF. The CDR3 DNA follows: TGTGCCAGCAGCCAAGCGACGAGGTTTAACTATGGCTACACCTTC.

The chain links TRBV11-2 to TRBJ2-7, with TRBD2 matching over 8 bases. This CDR3 is 15 amino acids long. With 6 bases clipped from V and 6 bases from J, the junction kept 13 bases outside the gene matches. The V gene's germline CDR1 is SGHAT and CDR2 FQNNGV. The CDR3, as DNA: TGTGCCAGCAGGGACCTACGCGGGGGGAACCCCGAGCAGTACTTC. Protein sequence: CASRDLRGGNPEQYF.

This chain uses TRBV5-1 with TRBJ2-1; D might be TRBD2 (5 bases). CDR1 SGHRS and CDR2 YFSETQ come from the germline V gene. This CDR3 is built from 17 residues. V gave up 0 bases and J gave up 7 bases, with 20 bases separating them. CDR3 loop: CASSLAVGAALGNEQFF. For the CDR3, the DNA is TGCGCCAGCAGCTTGGCGGTGGGAGCGGCTTTGGGGAATGAGCAGTTCTTC.

The chain joins TRBV19 to TRBJ2-1; D is unresolved. The germline V gene has CDR1 LNHDA and CDR2 SQIVND (reference sequence). V was pared by 7 bases and J by 4 bases, with 14 bases between. The CDR3 is 14 amino acids. The CDR3 coding sequence is TGTGCCAGTACTAAAACGAATCGATACAATGAGCAGTTCTTC. It codes for CASTKTNRYNEQFF.

The rearrangement joins TRBV5-5 to TRBJ2-1; the match to TRBD2 covers 15 bases. Unmatched junction bases numbered 7, after V lost 6 bases and J lost 6 bases. The germline CDR1 and CDR2 sequences are SGHKS and YYEKEE (reference sequence). The CDR3 length is 16 residues. CDR3 amino acids: CASNLWTSGRANEQFF. DNA for the CDR3: TGTGCCAGCAACCTCTGGACTAGCGGGAGGGCCAATGAGCAGTTCTTC. Full variable domain (outside the CDR3, taken from reference TRBV5-5 and TRBJ2-1): DAGVTQSPTHLIKTRGQQVTLRCSPISGHKSVSWYQQVLGQGPQFIFQYYEKEERGRGNFPDRFSARQFPNYSSELNVNALLLGDSALYLCASNLWTSGRANEQFFGPGTRLTVL.

The chain carries TRBV5-1 and TRBJ1-4; tentative D call: TRBD1 (5 bases). Trimming cost V 0 bases and J 6 bases, with 12 bases left between them. The CDR3 is 15 residues long. Germline V gives CDR1 SGHRS, CDR2 YFSETQ. The chain's CDR3 is CASSLGGRADEKLFF. The CDR3 bases are TGCGCCAGCAGCTTGGGGGGCAGGGCGGATGAAAAACTGTTTTTT.

The chain carries TRBV18 and TRBJ2-1; 7 nucleotides match TRBD2. Germline V lookup: CDR1 KGHSH, CDR2 LQKENI. V shed 3 bases and J 4 bases; nucleotides not matched to a gene: 6. The CDR3 is 15 residues long. The DNA of the CDR3 is TGTGCCAGCTCACCCCCCGAGCGGGGTTACAATGAGCAGTTCTTC. Protein product: CASSPPERGYNEQFF. The variable domain in full, completed from reference TRBV18 and TRBJ2-1, reads NAGVMQNPRHLVRRRGQEARLRCSPMKGHSHVYWYRQLPEEGLKFMVYLQKENIIDESGMPKERFSAEFPKEGPSILRIQQVVRGDSAAYFCASSPPERGYNEQFFGPGTRLTVL.

The CDR3, as DNA: TGTGCCATCAGTGAGTCGACGGGAGGGGGCCAAGAGACCCAGTACTTC. Protein: CAISESTGGGQETQYF. V gene TRBV10-3 combines with J gene TRBJ2-5; 8 bases map to TRBD2. The germline gives CDR1 ENHRY, CDR2 SYGVKD. The CDR3 totals 16 residues. V dropped 0 bases and J dropped 1; count of bases not matched to a gene: 4.